The text below deals with one T cell receptor beta chain. No antigen is known for it. Sequence at one end of the junction differs from germline and may be a read error. CDR3 length: 13 residues. CDR1 is SSHAT, CDR2 FNYEAQ, per germline (reference sequence). Assay: immunoSEQ multiplex PCR; the TCRdb copy retains only in-frame clones and omits some. The sample includes more than 80,000 clones, 65% to 85% seen only once; the top ten take approximately 1.3%. The data stem from a study of lymphopenia after photon versus proton radiotherapy. Study results and limitations: Photon-treated patients lost naive T cells and TCR diversity; proton-treated stayed stable. After lymphocyte nadir, photon-treated repertoires showed oligoclonal expansion, especially CD8+ Temra.

The sequence derives from a man between 60 and 75 years old with pancreatic cancer. This rearrangement joins TRBV7-7 to TRBJ2-7, with D possibly TRBD1 on 6 matching bases. The sequencing used peripheral blood, collected from a patient treated with proton-based radiotherapy. The DNA for the CDR3 is TGTGCTAGCAGCTCAGGGGAAGGCTACGAGCAGTACTTC. Its protein is CASSSGEGYEQYF.